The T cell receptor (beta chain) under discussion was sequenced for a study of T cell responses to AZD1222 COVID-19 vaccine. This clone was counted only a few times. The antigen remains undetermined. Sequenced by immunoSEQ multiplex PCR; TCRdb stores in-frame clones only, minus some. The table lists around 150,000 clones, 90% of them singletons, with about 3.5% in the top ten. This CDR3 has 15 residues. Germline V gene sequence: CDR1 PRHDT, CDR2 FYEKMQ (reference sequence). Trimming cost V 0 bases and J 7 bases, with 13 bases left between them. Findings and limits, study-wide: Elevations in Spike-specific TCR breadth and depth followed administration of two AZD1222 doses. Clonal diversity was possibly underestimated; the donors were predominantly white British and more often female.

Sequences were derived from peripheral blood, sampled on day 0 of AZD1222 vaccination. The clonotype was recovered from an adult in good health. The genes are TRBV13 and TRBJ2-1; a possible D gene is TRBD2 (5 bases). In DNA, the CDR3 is TGTGCCAGCAGCTTAGGAAAGGGAGCCGGGAATGAGCAGTTCTTC. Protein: CASSLGKGAGNEQFF.